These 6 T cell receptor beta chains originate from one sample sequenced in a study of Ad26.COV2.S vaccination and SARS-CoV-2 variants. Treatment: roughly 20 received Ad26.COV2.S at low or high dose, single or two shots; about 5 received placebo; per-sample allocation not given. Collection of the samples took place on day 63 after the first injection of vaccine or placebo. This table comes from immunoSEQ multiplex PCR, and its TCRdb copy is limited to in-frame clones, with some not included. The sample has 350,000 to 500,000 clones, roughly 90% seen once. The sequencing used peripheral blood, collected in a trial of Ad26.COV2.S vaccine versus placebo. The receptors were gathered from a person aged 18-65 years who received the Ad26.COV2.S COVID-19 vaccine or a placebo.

This CDR3 is CASSNAGGFSYEQYF. CDR3 coding DNA: TGTGCCAGTAGTAATGCGGGGGGCTTCTCCTACGAGCAGTACTTC. The genes are TRBV19 and TRBJ2-7; 8 bases match TRBD2. V gave up 4 bases and J gave up 0 bases; unmatched junction bases: 5. This CDR3 is 15 amino acids long. Germline CDR1 LNHDA, CDR2 SQIVND (reference sequence).

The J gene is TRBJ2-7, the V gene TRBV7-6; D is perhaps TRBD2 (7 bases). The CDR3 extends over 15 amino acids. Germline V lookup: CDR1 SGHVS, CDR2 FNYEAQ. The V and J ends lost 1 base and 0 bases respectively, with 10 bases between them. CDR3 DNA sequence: TGTGCCAGCAGCTTAGGGCGGGGGCCCTCCTACGAGCAGTACTTC. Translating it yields CASSLGRGPSYEQYF.

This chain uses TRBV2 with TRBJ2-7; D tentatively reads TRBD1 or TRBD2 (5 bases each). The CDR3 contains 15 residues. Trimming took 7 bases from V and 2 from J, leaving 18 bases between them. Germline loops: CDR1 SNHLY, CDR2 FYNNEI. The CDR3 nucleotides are TGTGCCAGCACCAAATCGAGGGGTAACGCCTACGAGCAGTACTTC. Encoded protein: CASTKSRGNAYEQYF.

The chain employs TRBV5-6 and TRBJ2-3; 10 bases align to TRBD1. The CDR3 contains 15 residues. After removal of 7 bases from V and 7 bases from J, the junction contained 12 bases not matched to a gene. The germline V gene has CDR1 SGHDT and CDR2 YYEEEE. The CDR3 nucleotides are TGTGCCAGCGCCATAGGTCCGGGACAGGGGAATACGCAGTATTTT. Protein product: CASAIGPGQGNTQYF.

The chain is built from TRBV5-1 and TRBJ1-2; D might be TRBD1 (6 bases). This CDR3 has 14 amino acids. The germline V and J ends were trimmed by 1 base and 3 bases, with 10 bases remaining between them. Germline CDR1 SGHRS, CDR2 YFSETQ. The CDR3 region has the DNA TGCGCCAGCAGCTTGACAGGGTTGGACTATGGCTACACCTTC. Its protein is CASSLTGLDYGYTF.

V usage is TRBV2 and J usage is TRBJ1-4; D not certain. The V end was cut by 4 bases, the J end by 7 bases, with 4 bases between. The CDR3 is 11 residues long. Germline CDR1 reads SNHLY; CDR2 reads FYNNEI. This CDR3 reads CASSAVEKLFF. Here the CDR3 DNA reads TGTGCCAGCAGTGCAGTTGAAAAACTGTTTTTT.